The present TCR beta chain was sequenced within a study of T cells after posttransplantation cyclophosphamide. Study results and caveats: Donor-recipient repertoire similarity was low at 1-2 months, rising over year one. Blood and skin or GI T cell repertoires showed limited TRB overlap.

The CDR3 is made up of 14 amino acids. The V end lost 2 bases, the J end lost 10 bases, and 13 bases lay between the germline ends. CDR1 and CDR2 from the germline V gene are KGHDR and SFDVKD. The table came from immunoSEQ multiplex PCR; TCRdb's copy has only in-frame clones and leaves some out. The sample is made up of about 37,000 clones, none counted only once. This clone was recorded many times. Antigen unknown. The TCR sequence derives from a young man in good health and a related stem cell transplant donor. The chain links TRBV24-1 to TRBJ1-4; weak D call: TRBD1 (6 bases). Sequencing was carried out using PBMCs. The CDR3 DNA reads TGTGCCACCAGTGATTCGGCAGGGGAGCGAAAACTGTTTTTT. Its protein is CATSDSAGERKLFF.